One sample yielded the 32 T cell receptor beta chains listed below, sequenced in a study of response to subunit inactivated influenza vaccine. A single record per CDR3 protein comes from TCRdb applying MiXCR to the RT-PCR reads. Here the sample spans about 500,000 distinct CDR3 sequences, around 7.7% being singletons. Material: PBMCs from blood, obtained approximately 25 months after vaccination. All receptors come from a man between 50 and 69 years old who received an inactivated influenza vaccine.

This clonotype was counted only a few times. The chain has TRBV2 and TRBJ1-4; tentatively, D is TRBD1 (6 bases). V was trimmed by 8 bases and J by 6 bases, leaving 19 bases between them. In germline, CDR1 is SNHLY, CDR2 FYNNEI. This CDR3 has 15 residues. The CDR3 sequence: CASSTGNQGYEKLFF. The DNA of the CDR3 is TGTGCCAGCTCTACAGGGAACCAAGGGTATGAAAAACTGTTTTTT.

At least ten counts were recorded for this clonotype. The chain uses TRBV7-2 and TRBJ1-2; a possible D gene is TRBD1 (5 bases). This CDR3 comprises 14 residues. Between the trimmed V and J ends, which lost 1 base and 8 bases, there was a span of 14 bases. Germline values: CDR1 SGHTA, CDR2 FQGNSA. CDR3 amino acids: CASSLEGPSKGYTF. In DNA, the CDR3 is TGTGCCAGCAGCTTAGAGGGACCATCCAAAGGCTACACCTTC.

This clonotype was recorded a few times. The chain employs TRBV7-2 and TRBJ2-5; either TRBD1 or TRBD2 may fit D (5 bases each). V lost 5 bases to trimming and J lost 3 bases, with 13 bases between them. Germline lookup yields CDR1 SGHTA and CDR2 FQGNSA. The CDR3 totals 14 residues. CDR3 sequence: CASSHPGLKETQYF. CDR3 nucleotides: TGTGCCAGCAGCCACCCGGGGCTTAAAGAGACCCAGTACTTC.

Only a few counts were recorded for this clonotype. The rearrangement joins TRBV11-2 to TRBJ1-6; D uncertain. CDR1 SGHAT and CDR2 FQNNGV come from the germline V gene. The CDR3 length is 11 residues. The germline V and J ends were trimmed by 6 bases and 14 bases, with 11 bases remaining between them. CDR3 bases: TGTGCCAGCAGGGGAGCCTCCACCCTCCACTTT. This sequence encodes CASRGASTLHF. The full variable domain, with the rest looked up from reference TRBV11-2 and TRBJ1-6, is EAGVAQSPRYKIIEKRQSVAFWCNPISGHATLYWYQQILGQGPKLLIQFQNNGVVDDSQLPKDRFSAERLKGVDSTLKIQPAKLEDSAVYLCASRGASTLHFGNGTRLTVT.

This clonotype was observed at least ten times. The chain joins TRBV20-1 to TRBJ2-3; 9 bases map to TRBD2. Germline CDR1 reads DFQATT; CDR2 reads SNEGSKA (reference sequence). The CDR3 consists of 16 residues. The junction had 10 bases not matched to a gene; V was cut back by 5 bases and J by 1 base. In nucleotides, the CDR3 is TGCAGTGCTGCCTCTCCGCTAGCGGGGCGCACAGATACGCAGTATTTT. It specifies CSAASPLAGRTDTQYF.

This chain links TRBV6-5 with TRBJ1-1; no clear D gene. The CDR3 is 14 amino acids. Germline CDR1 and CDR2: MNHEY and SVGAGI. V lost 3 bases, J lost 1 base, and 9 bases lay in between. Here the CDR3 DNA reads TGTGCCAGCAGTTATTATTTAGGGAACACTGAAGCTTTCTTT. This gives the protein CASSYYLGNTEAFF.

CDR3 sequence (DNA): TGTGCCAGCAGTTATGAAGGGACAGGTCGAGAGCAGTACTTC. This translates into CASSYEGTGREQYF. The J gene is TRBJ2-7, the V gene TRBV6-2 or TRBV6-3; TRBD1 aligns across 8 bases. Germline V gives CDR1 MNHEY, CDR2 SVGEGT. With 3 bases clipped from V and 7 bases from J, the junction kept 8 bases outside the gene matches. The CDR3 spans 14 residues.

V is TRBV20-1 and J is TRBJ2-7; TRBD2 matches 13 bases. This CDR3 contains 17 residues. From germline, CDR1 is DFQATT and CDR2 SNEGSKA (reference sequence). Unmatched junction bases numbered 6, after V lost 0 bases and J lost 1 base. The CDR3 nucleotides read TGCAGTGCTAGAGATAGGACTAGCGGGAGATGGTCCTACGAGCAGTACTTC. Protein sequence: CSARDRTSGRWSYEQYF.

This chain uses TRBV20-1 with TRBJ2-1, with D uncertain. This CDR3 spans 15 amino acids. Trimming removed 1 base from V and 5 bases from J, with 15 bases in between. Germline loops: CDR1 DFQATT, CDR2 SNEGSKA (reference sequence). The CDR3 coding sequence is TGCAGTGCTAGAGTCGAAGATCCCCGGGACAATGAGCAGTTCTTC. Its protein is CSARVEDPRDNEQFF.

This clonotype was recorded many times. The CDR3 bases are TGTGCCAGCAGCCAAGGCGACAGGCCTATTTACACCTTC. Translated, it gives CASSQGDRPIYTF. The rearrangement joins TRBV14 to TRBJ1-2, with a weak D call TRBD1 (6 bases). V shed 1 base and J shed 11 bases, with 14 bases lying between them. The CDR3 is 13 amino acids. Germline V gene lookup returns CDR1 SGHDN and CDR2 FVKESK.

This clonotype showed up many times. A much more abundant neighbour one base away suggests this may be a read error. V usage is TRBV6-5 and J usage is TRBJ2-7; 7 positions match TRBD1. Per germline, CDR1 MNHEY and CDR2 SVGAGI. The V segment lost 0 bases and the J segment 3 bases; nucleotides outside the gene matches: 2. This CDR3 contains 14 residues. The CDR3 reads CASSYSTGFYEQYF. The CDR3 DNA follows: TGTGCCAGCAGTTACTCGACAGGGTTCTACGAGCAGTACTTC.

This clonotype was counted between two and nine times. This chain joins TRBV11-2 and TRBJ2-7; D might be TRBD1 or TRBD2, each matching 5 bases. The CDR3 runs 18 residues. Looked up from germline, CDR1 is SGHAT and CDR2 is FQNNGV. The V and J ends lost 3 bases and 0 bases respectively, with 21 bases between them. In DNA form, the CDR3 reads TGTGCCAGCAGCTTTTTTCCGGGACCGGCGTTAAGCTCCTACGAGCAGTACTTC. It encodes CASSFFPGPALSSYEQYF.

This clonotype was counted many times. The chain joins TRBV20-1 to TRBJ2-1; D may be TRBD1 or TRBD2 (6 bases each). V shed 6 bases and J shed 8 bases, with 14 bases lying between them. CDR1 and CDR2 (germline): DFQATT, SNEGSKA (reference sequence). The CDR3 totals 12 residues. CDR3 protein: CSADQRGHEQFF. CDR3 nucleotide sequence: TGCAGTGCGGACCAACGGGGGCATGAGCAGTTCTTC.

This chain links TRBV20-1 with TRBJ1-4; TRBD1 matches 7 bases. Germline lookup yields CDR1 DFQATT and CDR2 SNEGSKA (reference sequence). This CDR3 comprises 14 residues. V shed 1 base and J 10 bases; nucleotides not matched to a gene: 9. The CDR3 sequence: CSARGSTGIGKLFF. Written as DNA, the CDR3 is TGCAGTGCTAGAGGTTCGACAGGGATCGGAAAACTGTTTTTT.

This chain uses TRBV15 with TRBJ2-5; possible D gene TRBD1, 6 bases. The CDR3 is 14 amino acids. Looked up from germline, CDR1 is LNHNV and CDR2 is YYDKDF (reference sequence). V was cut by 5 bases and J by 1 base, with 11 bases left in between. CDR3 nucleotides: TGTGCCACCAGCCCACAGGGCACCCAAGAGACCCAGTACTTC. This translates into CATSPQGTQETQYF.

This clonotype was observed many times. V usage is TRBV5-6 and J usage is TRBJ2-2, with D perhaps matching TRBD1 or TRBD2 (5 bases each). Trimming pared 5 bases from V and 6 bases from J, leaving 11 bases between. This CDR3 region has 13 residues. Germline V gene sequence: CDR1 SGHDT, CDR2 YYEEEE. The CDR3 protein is CASSPPGPGELFF. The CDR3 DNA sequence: TGTGCCAGCAGTCCCCCGGGGCCCGGGGAGCTGTTTTTT.

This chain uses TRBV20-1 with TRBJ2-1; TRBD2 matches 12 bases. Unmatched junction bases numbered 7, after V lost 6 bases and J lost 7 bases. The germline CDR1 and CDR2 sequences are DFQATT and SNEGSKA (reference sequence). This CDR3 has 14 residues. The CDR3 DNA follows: TGCAGTGCCCCGCGGACTAGCGGGGCAAATGAGCAGTTCTTC. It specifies CSAPRTSGANEQFF.

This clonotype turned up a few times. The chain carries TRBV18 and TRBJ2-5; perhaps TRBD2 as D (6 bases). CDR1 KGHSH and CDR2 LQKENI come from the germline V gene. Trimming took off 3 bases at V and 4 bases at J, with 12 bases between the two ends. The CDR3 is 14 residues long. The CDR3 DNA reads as TGTGCCAGCTCACCGCCGGGACTGAGAGAGACCCAGTACTTC. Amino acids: CASSPPGLRETQYF.

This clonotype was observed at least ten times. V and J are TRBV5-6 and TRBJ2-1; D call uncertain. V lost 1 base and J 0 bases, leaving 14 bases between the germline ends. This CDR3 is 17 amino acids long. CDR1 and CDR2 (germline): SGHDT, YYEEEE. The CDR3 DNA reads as TGTGCCAGCAGCTTGCTCGCTCTCGTGAGCTCCTACAATGAGCAGTTCTTC. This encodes CASSLLALVSSYNEQFF.

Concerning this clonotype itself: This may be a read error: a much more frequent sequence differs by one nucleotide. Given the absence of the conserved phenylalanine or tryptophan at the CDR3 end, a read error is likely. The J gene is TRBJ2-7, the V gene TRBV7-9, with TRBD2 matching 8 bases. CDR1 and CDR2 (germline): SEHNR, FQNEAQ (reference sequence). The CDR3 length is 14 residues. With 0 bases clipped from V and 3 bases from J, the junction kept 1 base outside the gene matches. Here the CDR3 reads CASSLASGDYEQYY. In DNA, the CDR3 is TGTGCCAGCAGCTTAGCTAGCGGGGACTACGAGCAGTACTAC.

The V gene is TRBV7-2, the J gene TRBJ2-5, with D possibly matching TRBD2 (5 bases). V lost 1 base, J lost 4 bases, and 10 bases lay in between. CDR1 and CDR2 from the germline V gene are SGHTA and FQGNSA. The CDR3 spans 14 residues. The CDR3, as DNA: TGTGCCAGCAGCTTAGGCCACGGAGGAGAGACCCAGTACTTC. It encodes CASSLGHGGETQYF.

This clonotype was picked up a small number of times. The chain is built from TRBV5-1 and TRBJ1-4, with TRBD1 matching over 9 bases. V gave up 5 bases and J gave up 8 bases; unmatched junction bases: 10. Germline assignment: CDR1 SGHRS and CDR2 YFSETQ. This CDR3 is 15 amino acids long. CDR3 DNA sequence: TGCGCCAGCAGATATACCGGGACAGGGAGCGAAAAACTGTTTTTT. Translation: CASRYTGTGSEKLFF. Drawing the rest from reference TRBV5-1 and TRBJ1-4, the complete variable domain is KAGVTQTPRYLIKTRGQQVTLSCSPISGHRSVSWYQQTPGQGLQFLFEYFSETQRNKGNFPGRFSGRQFSNSRSEMNVSTLELGDSALYLCASRYTGTGSEKLFFGSGTQLSVL.

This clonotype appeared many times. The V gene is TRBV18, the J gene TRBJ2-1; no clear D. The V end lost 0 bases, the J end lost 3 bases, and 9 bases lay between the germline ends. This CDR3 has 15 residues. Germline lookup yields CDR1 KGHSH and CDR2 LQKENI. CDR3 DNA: TGTGCCAGCTCACCACCGTCGAAAAGCTACAATGAGCAGTTCTTC. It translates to CASSPPSKSYNEQFF.

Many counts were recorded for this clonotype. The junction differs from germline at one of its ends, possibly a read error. The CDR3 is CASTTGISHEQYF. For the CDR3, the DNA is TGTGCCAGCACGACAGGGATCTCCCACGAGCAGTACTTC. The chain carries TRBV6-1 and TRBJ2-7; 7 nucleotides align to TRBD1. Germline V gene data show CDR1 as MNHNS and CDR2 as SASEGT. The CDR3 totals 13 residues.

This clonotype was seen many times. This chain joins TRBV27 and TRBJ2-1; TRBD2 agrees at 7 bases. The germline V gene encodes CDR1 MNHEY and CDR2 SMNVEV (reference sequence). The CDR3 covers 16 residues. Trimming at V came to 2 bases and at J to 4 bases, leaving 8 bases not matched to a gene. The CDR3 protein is CASSLIAGIIYNEQFF. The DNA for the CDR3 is TGTGCCAGCAGTTTAATAGCGGGTATTATTTACAATGAGCAGTTCTTC.

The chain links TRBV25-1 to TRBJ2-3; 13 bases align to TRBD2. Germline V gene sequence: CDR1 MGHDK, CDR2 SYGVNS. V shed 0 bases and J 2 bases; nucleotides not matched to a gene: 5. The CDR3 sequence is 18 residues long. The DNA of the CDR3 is TGTGCCAGCAGTGAATACCCTGGACTAGCGGGAGCCACAGATACGCAGTATTTT. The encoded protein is CASSEYPGLAGATDTQYF.

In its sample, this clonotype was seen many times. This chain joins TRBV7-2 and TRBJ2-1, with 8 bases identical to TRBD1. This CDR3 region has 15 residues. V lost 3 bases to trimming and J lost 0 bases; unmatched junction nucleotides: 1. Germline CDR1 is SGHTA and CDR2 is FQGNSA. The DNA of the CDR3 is TGTGCCAGCAGCTTCGGACAGGGCTCCTACAATGAGCAGTTCTTC. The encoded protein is CASSFGQGSYNEQFF.

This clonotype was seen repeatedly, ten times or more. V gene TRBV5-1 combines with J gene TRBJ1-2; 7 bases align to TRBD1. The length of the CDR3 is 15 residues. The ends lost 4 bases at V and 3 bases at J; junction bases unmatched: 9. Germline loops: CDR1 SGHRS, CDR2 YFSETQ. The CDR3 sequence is CASSRGDRADYGYTF. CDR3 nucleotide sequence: TGCGCCAGCAGCCGGGGAGACAGGGCAGACTATGGCTACACCTTC.

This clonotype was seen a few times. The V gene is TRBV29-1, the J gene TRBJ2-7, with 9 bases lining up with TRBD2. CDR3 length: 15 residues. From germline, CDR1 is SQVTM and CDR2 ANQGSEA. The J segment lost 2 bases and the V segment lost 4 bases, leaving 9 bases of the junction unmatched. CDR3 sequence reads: CSVARGLAGTYEQYF. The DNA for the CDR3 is TGCAGCGTTGCTCGGGGGCTAGCGGGAACCTACGAGCAGTACTTC.

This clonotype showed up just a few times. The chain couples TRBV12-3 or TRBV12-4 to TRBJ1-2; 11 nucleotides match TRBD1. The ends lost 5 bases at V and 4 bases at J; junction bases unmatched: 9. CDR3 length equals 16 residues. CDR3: CASSNFGQGAGYGYTF. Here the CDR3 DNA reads TGTGCCAGCAGTAACTTCGGACAGGGGGCTGGCTATGGCTACACCTTC.

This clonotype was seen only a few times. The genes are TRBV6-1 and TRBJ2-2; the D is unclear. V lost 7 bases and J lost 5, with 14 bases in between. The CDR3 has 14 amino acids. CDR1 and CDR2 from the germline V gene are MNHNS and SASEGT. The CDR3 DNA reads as TGTGCCAGCACAGACCGTCTTGGGACCGGGGAGCTGTTTTTT. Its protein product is CASTDRLGTGELFF.

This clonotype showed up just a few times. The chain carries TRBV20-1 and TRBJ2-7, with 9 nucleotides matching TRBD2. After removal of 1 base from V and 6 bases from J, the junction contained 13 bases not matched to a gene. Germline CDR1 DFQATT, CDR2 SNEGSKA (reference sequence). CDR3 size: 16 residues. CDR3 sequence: CSARVGTSSSALEQYF. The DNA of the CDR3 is TGCAGTGCTAGAGTGGGGACTAGCTCGTCAGCCCTCGAGCAGTACTTC.